Presented here are 23 T cell receptor beta chains from one specimen sequenced in a study of blood T cell repertoires in COVID-19. Generated by immunoSEQ multiplex PCR, the TCRdb table keeps only in-frame clones and is missing some. The table has 180,000 or so clones, roughly four fifths seen once. Sequenced sample: peripheral blood. The receptor source for this set is a woman aged 40-49 years with COVID-19, enrolled during active disease.

V is TRBV28 and J is TRBJ2-3; 9 bases map to TRBD2. Per the germline V gene, CDR1 is MDHEN and CDR2 is SYDVKM. The CDR3 has 16 amino acids. Unmatched junction bases numbered 16, after V lost 10 bases and J lost 5 bases. CDR3 amino acids: CATYPVGRGGLDTQYF. The CDR3 nucleotides are TGTGCCACCTACCCGGTGGGGCGGGGGGGTTTAGATACGCAGTATTTT. Full variable domain (outside the CDR3, taken from reference TRBV28 and TRBJ2-3): DVKVTQSSRYLVKRTGEKVFLECVQDMDHENMFWYRQDPGLGLRLIYFSYDVKMKEKGDIPEGYSVSREKKERFSLILESASTNQTSMYLCATYPVGRGGLDTQYFGPGTRLTVL.

The chain carries TRBV24-1 and TRBJ1-2; D call uncertain. V shed 4 bases and J shed 4 bases, with 9 bases lying between them. This CDR3 region has 13 residues. Germline CDR1 and CDR2: KGHDR and SFDVKD. CDR3 coding DNA: TGTGCCACCAGTGACCTACGGGGCTATGGCTACACCTTC. Amino acids: CATSDLRGYGYTF.

The genes are TRBV27 and TRBJ2-1; 14 bases match TRBD2. After removal of 3 bases from V and 12 bases from J, the junction contained 7 bases not matched to a gene. The germline CDR1 and CDR2 sequences are MNHEY and SMNVEV (reference sequence). CDR3 size: 15 residues. The CDR3 loop reads CASSLGLAGVGMQFF. Written as DNA, the CDR3 is TGTGCCAGCAGTTTGGGACTAGCGGGAGTTGGTATGCAGTTCTTC.

The V gene is TRBV5-5, the J gene TRBJ1-5; D might be TRBD1 (5 bases). Germline values: CDR1 SGHKS, CDR2 YYEKEE (reference sequence). This CDR3 comprises 16 residues. The V end lost 2 bases, the J end lost 2 bases, and 14 bases lay between the germline ends. The CDR3 here is CASSFRDSYGNQPQHF. In DNA, the CDR3 is TGTGCCAGCAGCTTCCGGGACTCCTATGGCAATCAGCCCCAGCATTTT.

The chain is built from TRBV9 and TRBJ1-3; D might be TRBD1 (5 bases). The CDR3 extends over 18 amino acids. The V and J ends lost 1 base and 0 bases respectively, with 17 bases between them. Germline V gene data show CDR1 as SGDLS and CDR2 as YYNGEE. This CDR3 reads CASSVSPGGVGSGNTIYF. CDR3 in DNA: TGTGCCAGCAGCGTATCACCGGGGGGGGTTGGCTCTGGAAACACCATATATTTT.

This sequence joins TRBV6-5 and TRBJ1-5, with 8 bases identical to TRBD1. There are 14 residues in the CDR3. The germline V gene encodes CDR1 MNHEY and CDR2 SVGAGI. The junction had 8 bases not matched to a gene; V was cut back by 6 bases and J by 7 bases. As DNA, the CDR3 is TGTGCCAGCAGGCCGACAGGGGCCAGCCAGCCCCAGCATTTT. This translates into CASRPTGASQPQHF.

The rearrangement links TRBV5-4 to TRBJ1-2, with a weak D call TRBD1 (6 bases). Trimming stripped 4 bases from V and 4 bases from J, with 17 bases between. The germline gives CDR1 SGHNT, CDR2 YYREEE (reference sequence). CDR3 size: 15 residues. The CDR3 DNA is TGTGCCAGCAGCCTCCAAGGGGGTCCCTCCTATGGCTACACCTTC. Protein: CASSLQGGPSYGYTF.

The chain employs TRBV4-1 and TRBJ2-1; 12 bases line up with TRBD2. The germline CDR1 and CDR2 sequences are MGHRA and YSYEKL. The CDR3 has 16 amino acids. The junction had 4 bases not matched to a gene; V was cut back by 0 bases and J by 7 bases. In DNA, the CDR3 is TGCGCCAGCAGCCAAGACCTAGCGGGGGGGATGAATGAGCAGTTCTTC. It encodes CASSQDLAGGMNEQFF.

Ten or more counts support this clone. The V call is TRBV5-1, the J call TRBJ2-3; 8 nucleotides match TRBD2. CDR1 is SGHRS, CDR2 YFSETQ, per germline. V shed 2 bases, J shed 1 base, and the junction held 0 bases outside the gene matches. This CDR3 region has 14 residues. CDR3 amino acids: CASSLLAGTDTQYF. CDR3 nucleotides: TGCGCCAGCAGCTTACTAGCGGGCACAGATACGCAGTATTTT.

V gene TRBV29-1 combines with J gene TRBJ2-3; D might be TRBD1 (6 bases). The CDR3 is made up of 12 amino acids. V was shortened by 5 bases and J by 4 bases, with 10 bases between the two germline ends. CDR1 is SQVTM, CDR2 ANQGSEA, per germline. CDR3 loop: CSVWAGADTQYF. DNA of the CDR3: TGCAGCGTTTGGGCAGGGGCAGATACGCAGTATTTT.

The sample holds a few counts of this clone. Other DNA sequences in this sample translate to the same CDR3. The V call is TRBV20-1, the J call TRBJ2-5; D gene ambiguous. Trimming left V 3 bases short and J 5 bases short, with 4 bases between. The germline gives CDR1 DFQATT, CDR2 SNEGSKA (reference sequence). This CDR3 is built from 10 residues. CDR3 in amino acids: CSASLETQYF. CDR3 bases: TGCAGTGCTAGTCTGGAGACCCAGTACTTC.

CDR3 in DNA: TGTGCCAGCAGTCCAGGGGCCCAGGAGACCCAGTACTTC. Translation: CASSPGAQETQYF. The rearrangement uses TRBV11-1 and TRBJ2-5; possibly TRBD1 for D (6 bases). V lost 6 bases and J 5 bases, leaving 13 bases between the germline ends. Germline V gene lookup returns CDR1 SGHAT and CDR2 FQDESV (reference sequence). The CDR3 consists of 13 residues. Together with reference TRBV11-1 and TRBJ2-5, the CDR3 gives the full variable domain: EAEVAQSPRYKITEKSQAVAFWCDPISGHATLYWYRQILGQGPELLVQFQDESVVDDSQLPKDRFSAERLKGVDSTLKIQPAELGDSAMYLCASSPGAQETQYFGPGTRLLVL.

V and J are TRBV2 and TRBJ2-4; 7 positions match TRBD1. The CDR3 has 14 amino acids. The trim removed 7 bases at V and 6 bases at J, leaving 9 bases unmatched. CDR1 and CDR2 (germline): SNHLY, FYNNEI. Here the CDR3 reads CASIPTGTRNIQYF. Here the CDR3 DNA reads TGTGCCAGCATTCCGACAGGGACGAGAAACATTCAGTACTTC.

The CDR3 sequence is CASAPTSTAEQFF. CDR3 coding DNA: TGTGCCAGCGCCCCGACTAGTACGGCTGAGCAGTTCTTC. The chain employs TRBV6-5 and TRBJ2-1, with D possibly TRBD2 on 6 matching bases. Trimming left V 8 bases short and J 9 bases short, with 17 bases between. This CDR3 region has 13 residues. CDR1 and CDR2 from the germline V gene are MNHEY and SVGAGI.

The chain combines TRBV15 with TRBJ1-2, with 7 positions matching TRBD1. Germline lookup yields CDR1 LNHNV and CDR2 YYDKDF (reference sequence). V lost 0 bases, J lost 3 bases, and 1 base stayed unmatched. The CDR3 consists of 14 residues. The CDR3 nucleotides read TGTGCCACCAGCAGAGAGGGACAGCACTATGGCTACACCTTC. Encoded protein: CATSREGQHYGYTF.

This clone was recorded a few times. V is TRBV7-9 and J is TRBJ2-3; TRBD2 might be the D (7 bases). This CDR3 comprises 14 residues. The ends were cut back, 1 base at V and 7 bases at J, with 12 bases in the middle. CDR1 and CDR2 (germline): SEHNR, FQNEAQ (reference sequence). DNA for the CDR3: TGTGCCAGCAGCTTAGGGGGGGGGCCTCATACGCAGTATTTT. Translated, it gives CASSLGGGPHTQYF.

This clone was seen many times. The chain couples TRBV5-1 to TRBJ2-3, with TRBD2 as a possible D gene (5 bases). This CDR3 is built from 12 residues. The ends were cut back, 0 bases at V and 9 bases at J, with 8 bases in the middle. Germline CDR1 SGHRS, CDR2 YFSETQ. The CDR3 DNA sequence: TGCGCCAGCAGCTTGGGAGGGATCACGCAGTATTTT. Encoded protein: CASSLGGITQYF.

CDR3: CASSLLAGAFNEQFF. In nucleotides, the CDR3 is TGTGCCAGCAGCTTACTAGCGGGGGCCTTTAATGAGCAGTTCTTC. The chain recombines TRBV7-2 with TRBJ2-1; TRBD2 matches 10 bases. V trimming: 2 bases; J trimming: 7 bases; junction bases outside the gene matches: 5. The CDR3 runs 15 residues. Germline V lookup: CDR1 SGHTA, CDR2 FQGNSA.

The chain couples TRBV14 to TRBJ2-7; a weak D match, TRBD1 (5 bases). Germline CDR1 reads SGHDN; CDR2 reads FVKESK. With 3 bases removed from V and 2 bases from J, the gap between germline ends came to 11 bases. CDR3 length: 14 amino acids. The chain's CDR3 is CASSQGLGAYEQYF. CDR3 in DNA: TGTGCCAGCAGCCAGGGGCTAGGGGCCTACGAGCAGTACTTC.

This chain uses TRBV5-4 with TRBJ1-1; perhaps TRBD1 as D (6 bases). Germline CDR1 reads SGHNT; CDR2 reads YYREEE (reference sequence). V was cut by 1 base and J by 1 base, with 17 bases left in between. This CDR3 has 17 amino acids. The CDR3 loop reads CASSLPGPRGRNTEAFF. In DNA, the CDR3 is TGTGCCAGCAGCTTGCCGGGCCCCAGGGGACGGAACACTGAAGCTTTCTTT. Variable domain in full (rest from reference TRBV5-4 and TRBJ1-1): ETGVTQSPTHLIKTRGQQVTLRCSSQSGHNTVSWYQQALGQGPQFIFQYYREEENGRGNFPPRFSGLQFPNYSSELNVNALELDDSALYLCASSLPGPRGRNTEAFFGQGTRLTVV.

The chain combines TRBV12-3 or TRBV12-4 with TRBJ2-5; D is unclear. The CDR3 totals 13 residues. Trimming took 1 base from V and 2 from J, leaving 5 bases between them. CDR3 nucleotides: TGTGCCAGCAGTTTAGGAGCTCAAGAGACCCAGTACTTC. Amino acid sequence: CASSLGAQETQYF.

The rearrangement joins TRBV19 to TRBJ2-1; 9 bases match TRBD2. V lost 3 bases, J lost 9 bases, and 3 bases stayed unmatched. The CDR3 is made up of 13 amino acids. Germline CDR1 is LNHDA and CDR2 is SQIVND (reference sequence). In nucleotides, the CDR3 is TGTGCCAGTAGTATTAGCGGGGGCGGTGAGCAGTTCTTC. Encoded protein: CASSISGGGEQFF.

The chain uses TRBV28 and TRBJ2-3; 11 nucleotides agree with TRBD2. Germline V gives CDR1 MDHEN, CDR2 SYDVKM. Trimming took 7 bases from V and 3 from J; bases not matched to a gene: 6. This CDR3 has 15 residues. The CDR3 DNA follows: TGTGCCAGCAATAGCGGGAGGGCCGGGACAGATACGCAGTATTTT. It encodes CASNSGRAGTDTQYF.